Sequencing of this TCR beta chain was carried out in a study of blood T cell repertoires in COVID-19. Study as a whole: PBMCs, B-cell-depleted T cells, or T cells were the source of the cDNA or gDNA that made up the material.

Participants were aged about 18 to 95 years, lived in 20 to 25 US areas, and enrolled virtually. A COVID-19 case had been met by exposed participants during the 2 weeks before study entry. This table comes from immunoSEQ multiplex PCR, and its TCRdb copy is limited to in-frame clones, with some not included. The data hold fewer than 250,000 clones, with roughly four fifths observed a single time. Germline V gives CDR1 GTSNPN, CDR2 SVGIG (reference sequence). The ends were cut back, 0 bases at V and 5 bases at J, with 8 bases in the middle. This CDR3 is built from 13 residues. This TCR came from a middle-aged woman who had been exposed to COVID-19. Specimen: PBMCs or T cells enriched from blood (not recorded which). V usage is TRBV30 and J usage is TRBJ1-5; a possible D gene is TRBD1 (6 bases). CDR3: CAWSVGGHQPQHF. The CDR3 DNA is TGTGCCTGGAGTGTAGGGGGTCATCAGCCCCAGCATTTT.